A selection of T cell receptor beta chains follows, all from one sample in a study of identical twins. TCRdb passed the 5' RACE reads through MiXCR, listing each CDR3 protein once. The table has under 300,000 distinct CDR3 sequences, roughly an eighth seen once; the top ten hold around 9%. The sequencing input was memory (CD45RO+) T cells sorted from blood. These receptors were taken from a woman aged 18-29 years in good health. The CDR3 runs from the conserved cysteine through the conserved F or W. D genes are given only for firm matches. Part of the rows lack a size; the others show once, few, many or a class for expanded clones.

d_gene: TRBD2; abundance: .; v_gene: TRBV20-1; j_gene: TRBJ2-5; CDR3aa: CSALDGGEYQETQYF; CDR3nt: TGCAGTGCTTTAGACGGGGGGGAGTACCAAGAGACCCAGTACTTC
d_gene: .; abundance: .; v_gene: TRBV5-8; j_gene: TRBJ1-4; CDR3aa: CASSALTGIGEKLFF; CDR3nt: TGTGCCAGCAGCGCCCTAACAGGGATTGGAGAAAAACTGTTTTTT
d_gene: .; abundance: .; v_gene: TRBV4-3; j_gene: TRBJ2-3; CDR3aa: CASSYGGPGDTQYF; CDR3nt: TGCGCCAGCAGCTACGGAGGGCCAGGAGATACGCAGTATTTT
d_gene: .; abundance: few; v_gene: TRBV5-1; j_gene: TRBJ2-3; CDR3aa: CASSDGTADTQYF; CDR3nt: TGCGCCAGCAGCGACGGGACTGCCGATACGCAGTATTTT
d_gene: .; abundance: .; v_gene: TRBV29-1; j_gene: TRBJ2-5; CDR3aa: CSVEENREGTQYF; CDR3nt: TGCAGCGTTGAAGAGAACCGGGAAGGAACCCAGTACTTC
d_gene: TRBD2; abundance: many; v_gene: TRBV10-3; j_gene: TRBJ2-3; CDR3aa: CAIRGTSTYTDTQYF; CDR3nt: TGTGCCATCAGGGGGACTAGCACCTACACAGATACGCAGTATTTT
d_gene: TRBD1; abundance: many; v_gene: TRBV7-7; j_gene: TRBJ2-5; CDR3aa: CASSLYYEGAQETQYF; CDR3nt: TGTGCCAGCAGCTTATACTACGAGGGGGCCCAAGAGACCCAGTACTTC
d_gene: TRBD1; abundance: .; v_gene: TRBV5-1; j_gene: TRBJ2-7; CDR3aa: CASSPDRFDEQYF; CDR3nt: TGCGCCAGCAGCCCGGACAGGTTCGACGAGCAGTACTTC
d_gene: TRBD1; abundance: few; v_gene: TRBV20-1; j_gene: TRBJ2-7; CDR3aa: CSAGQGWRNEQYF; CDR3nt: TGCAGTGCTGGACAGGGTTGGAGAAACGAGCAGTACTTC
d_gene: TRBD1; abundance: few; v_gene: TRBV6-5; j_gene: TRBJ2-7; CDR3aa: CASSSRTGGYEQYF; CDR3nt: TGTGCCAGCAGTTCCCGGACAGGGGGCTACGAGCAGTACTTC
d_gene: .; abundance: .; v_gene: TRBV10-3; j_gene: TRBJ2-5; CDR3aa: CAISEGIKETQYF; CDR3nt: TGTGCCATCAGTGAGGGGATAAAAGAGACCCAGTACTTC
d_gene: TRBD1; abundance: many; v_gene: TRBV2; j_gene: TRBJ2-5; CDR3aa: CASTGTGGPFQETQYF; CDR3nt: TGTGCCAGCACTGGGACAGGGGGTCCCTTCCAAGAGACCCAGTACTTC
d_gene: .; abundance: .; v_gene: TRBV29-1; j_gene: TRBJ2-7; CDR3aa: CSVGGTTYYEQYF; CDR3nt: TGCAGCGTTGGAGGGACAACCTATTACGAGCAGTACTTC
d_gene: .; abundance: many; v_gene: TRBV12-3/TRBV12-4; j_gene: TRBJ2-7; CDR3aa: CASSFSAEPPYEQYF; CDR3nt: TGTGCCAGCAGTTTCTCCGCGGAGCCCCCCTACGAGCAGTACTTC
d_gene: .; abundance: .; v_gene: TRBV12-3/TRBV12-4; j_gene: TRBJ2-1; CDR3aa: CASSRWGGTSYNEQFF; CDR3nt: TGTGCCAGCAGTCGCTGGGGCGGGACCTCCTACAATGAGCAGTTCTTC
d_gene: .; abundance: .; v_gene: TRBV7-9; j_gene: TRBJ2-1; CDR3aa: CASSSRSSVVDEQFF; CDR3nt: TGTGCCAGCAGCTCGCGCTCTAGCGTCGTCGATGAGCAGTTCTTC
d_gene: TRBD1; abundance: few; v_gene: TRBV4-3; j_gene: TRBJ2-3; CDR3aa: CASSQGTGAGGTDTQYF; CDR3nt: TGCGCCAGCAGCCAGGGGACAGGGGCCGGAGGCACAGATACGCAGTATTTT
d_gene: .; abundance: .; v_gene: TRBV4-2; j_gene: TRBJ2-6; CDR3aa: CASSQGRDSGANVLTF; CDR3nt: TGTGCCAGCAGCCAAGGAAGGGACTCGGGGGCCAACGTCCTGACTTTC
d_gene: .; abundance: few; v_gene: TRBV3-1; j_gene: TRBJ2-7; CDR3aa: CASSPGTLLYF; CDR3nt: TGTGCCAGCAGCCCCGGGACCCTCCTGTACTTC
d_gene: TRBD1; abundance: .; v_gene: TRBV11-2; j_gene: TRBJ2-6; CDR3aa: CASSRSWDSALSGANVLTF; CDR3nt: TGTGCCAGCAGCAGGAGCTGGGACAGTGCGCTCTCTGGGGCCAACGTCCTGACTTTC
d_gene: .; abundance: .; v_gene: TRBV30; j_gene: TRBJ2-2; CDR3aa: CAWRRRTNTGELFF; CDR3nt: TGTGCCTGGAGGCGAAGGACGAACACCGGGGAGCTGTTTTTT
d_gene: .; abundance: many; v_gene: TRBV7-2; j_gene: TRBJ2-1; CDR3aa: CASSLSRERQFF; CDR3nt: TGTGCCAGCAGCTTAAGTCGAGAACGGCAGTTCTTC
d_gene: TRBD2; abundance: few; v_gene: TRBV7-2; j_gene: TRBJ2-7; CDR3aa: CASSFGLAVAYEQYF; CDR3nt: TGTGCCAGCAGCTTCGGACTAGCGGTTGCCTACGAGCAGTACTTC
d_gene: .; abundance: many; v_gene: TRBV7-9; j_gene: TRBJ2-1; CDR3aa: CASSLAGPINEQFF; CDR3nt: TGTGCCAGCAGCTTAGCGGGGCCTATCAATGAGCAGTTCTTC
d_gene: TRBD2; abundance: few; v_gene: TRBV20-1; j_gene: TRBJ2-1; CDR3aa: CSASLAGYNEQFF; CDR3nt: TGCAGTGCTAGTCTAGCGGGCTACAATGAGCAGTTCTTC
d_gene: TRBD2; abundance: .; v_gene: TRBV4-1; j_gene: TRBJ2-5; CDR3aa: CASRLAGSRQETQYF; CDR3nt: TGCGCCAGCAGGCTAGCGGGGTCGCGGCAAGAGACCCAGTACTTC
d_gene: TRBD1; abundance: .; v_gene: TRBV5-8; j_gene: TRBJ2-1; CDR3aa: CASLGQGDGEQFF; CDR3nt: TGTGCCAGCTTGGGCCAGGGGGACGGTGAGCAGTTCTTC
d_gene: .; abundance: few; v_gene: TRBV6-5; j_gene: TRBJ1-1; CDR3aa: CASNLLPRNTEAFF; CDR3nt: TGTGCCAGCAATTTACTCCCCCGGAACACTGAAGCTTTCTTT
d_gene: .; abundance: .; v_gene: TRBV12-3/TRBV12-4; j_gene: TRBJ1-4; CDR3aa: CASSPGRTTNEKLFF; CDR3nt: TGTGCCAGCAGTCCTGGACGCACAACTAATGAAAAACTGTTTTTT
d_gene: .; abundance: .; v_gene: TRBV20-1; j_gene: TRBJ2-3; CDR3aa: CSARGGTSGMADTQYF; CDR3nt: TGCAGTGCTAGGGGTGGGACCTCTGGGATGGCAGATACGCAGTATTTT
d_gene: .; abundance: .; v_gene: TRBV2; j_gene: TRBJ1-6; CDR3aa: CASSVRSPLHF; CDR3nt: TGTGCCAGCAGTGTTCGGTCACCCCTCCACTTT
d_gene: .; abundance: .; v_gene: TRBV10-2; j_gene: TRBJ2-1; CDR3aa: CASSPSVGGSYNEQFF; CDR3nt: TGCGCCAGCAGCCCCTCGGTGGGGGGTTCCTACAATGAGCAGTTCTTC
d_gene: .; abundance: .; v_gene: TRBV4-2; j_gene: TRBJ2-1; CDR3aa: CASSLYREDEQFF; CDR3nt: TGTGCCAGCAGCCTTTACAGGGAAGATGAGCAGTTCTTC
d_gene: TRBD2; abundance: many; v_gene: TRBV7-2; j_gene: TRBJ2-1; CDR3aa: CASSQEASGPNEQFF; CDR3nt: TGTGCCAGCAGCCAAGAGGCTAGCGGGCCCAATGAGCAGTTCTTC
d_gene: .; abundance: few; v_gene: TRBV10-3; j_gene: TRBJ2-3; CDR3aa: CAISDGAQYF; CDR3nt: TGTGCCATCAGTGACGGGGCGCAGTATTTT
d_gene: .; abundance: few; v_gene: TRBV9; j_gene: TRBJ1-4; CDR3aa: CASSVAGRVDEKLFF; CDR3nt: TGTGCCAGCAGCGTAGCGGGGAGGGTGGATGAAAAACTGTTTTTT
d_gene: .; abundance: few; v_gene: TRBV7-9; j_gene: TRBJ2-5; CDR3aa: CASSLGFPETQYF; CDR3nt: TGTGCCAGCAGCTTGGGTTTCCCGGAGACCCAGTACTTC
d_gene: .; abundance: few; v_gene: TRBV6-5; j_gene: TRBJ2-3; CDR3aa: CASSYSNSDSTDTQYF; CDR3nt: TGTGCCAGCAGTTACTCGAATAGCGATAGCACAGATACGCAGTATTTT
d_gene: .; abundance: many; v_gene: TRBV25-1; j_gene: TRBJ1-2; CDR3aa: CASRDPHGYTF; CDR3nt: TGTGCCAGCAGGGACCCTCACGGCTACACCTTC
d_gene: .; abundance: many; v_gene: TRBV7-9; j_gene: TRBJ1-4; CDR3aa: CASSSGPVIGLFF; CDR3nt: TGTGCCAGCAGCTCTGGACCGGTGATCGGTCTGTTTTTT
d_gene: .; abundance: few; v_gene: TRBV11-2; j_gene: TRBJ2-3; CDR3aa: CASSLAPGPGDTQYF; CDR3nt: TGTGCCAGCAGCTTAGCCCCCGGACCAGGGGATACGCAGTATTTT
d_gene: .; abundance: many; v_gene: TRBV2; j_gene: TRBJ2-3; CDR3aa: CASSEQDTQYF; CDR3nt: TGTGCCAGCAGTGAGCAGGATACGCAGTATTTT
d_gene: .; abundance: .; v_gene: TRBV5-1; j_gene: TRBJ2-5; CDR3aa: CASSMTSQETQYF; CDR3nt: TGCGCCAGCAGCATGACTAGCCAAGAGACCCAGTACTTC
d_gene: TRBD1; abundance: .; v_gene: TRBV29-1; j_gene: TRBJ1-2; CDR3aa: CSADRGPSYGYTF; CDR3nt: TGCAGCGCGGACAGGGGGCCCTCCTATGGCTACACCTTC
d_gene: .; abundance: once; v_gene: TRBV13; j_gene: TRBJ1-2; CDR3aa: CASSLVRHGYTF; CDR3nt: TGTGCCAGCAGCTTAGTTCGCCATGGCTACACCTTC
d_gene: TRBD2; abundance: .; v_gene: TRBV9; j_gene: TRBJ2-1; CDR3aa: CASSGLTSGSYNEQFF; CDR3nt: TGTGCCAGCAGCGGATTGACTAGCGGGTCCTACAATGAGCAGTTCTTC